The clone carrying this TCR beta chain was recorded once. Original processing notes: From reference gene primer amplification, estimates of nucleated cell counts were derived. This table comes from immunoSEQ multiplex PCR, and its TCRdb copy is limited to in-frame clones, with some not included. V and J calls and clone size are as listed in that table; D and trimming were resolved from the DNA. Of approximately 300,000 clones listed, 75% to 90% are singletons. The data stem from a study of blood T cell repertoires in COVID-19. At the level of the study: Donors in the United States, Italy and Spain gave samples during acute or convalescent COVID-19. Nucleic acid was either cDNA or gDNA, and it came from T cells, B-cell-depleted T cells, or PBMCs.

This CDR3 has 11 amino acids. V shed 6 bases and J shed 10 bases, with 12 bases lying between them. Sequencing used peripheral blood. The clonotype comes from a man between 25 and 39 years old with acute or convalescent COVID-19. The rearrangement links TRBV12-3 or TRBV12-4 to TRBJ1-1, with D hard to call. CDR3 sequence reads: CASSQRSGAFF. The CDR3, as DNA: TGTGCCAGCAGCCAAAGATCCGGAGCTTTCTTT.